This T cell receptor (beta chain) is drawn from a study of blood T cell repertoires in COVID-19. Study as a whole: Sites across the United States, Italy and Spain contributed samples from acute and convalescent COVID-19.

In the original processing: Using reference gene primer amplification, nucleated cell counts were estimated. The repertoire was sequenced with immunoSEQ multiplex PCR; TCRdb's copy has only in-frame clones and lacks some. The V and J calls and the clone size are those of that table, but D and trimming were determined from the DNA. The data hold some 530,000 clones, with approximately 85% observed a single time. Germline loops: CDR1 SGHAT, CDR2 FQNNGV. This CDR3 has 14 residues. Trimming cost V 0 bases and J 4 bases, with 9 bases left between them. This sequence was found in a human donor in a cohort sampled during active COVID-19. The sequencing input was peripheral blood. The J gene is TRBJ1-2, the V gene TRBV11-2; D is unclear. CDR3 sequence: CASSLDDSVYGYTF. CDR3 bases: TGTGCCAGCAGCTTAGATGATAGCGTCTATGGCTACACCTTC. The entire variable domain, with the rest obtained from reference TRBV11-2 and TRBJ1-2, is as follows: EAGVAQSPRYKIIEKRQSVAFWCNPISGHATLYWYQQILGQGPKLLIQFQNNGVVDDSQLPKDRFSAERLKGVDSTLKIQPAKLEDSAVYLCASSLDDSVYGYTFGSGTRLTVV.